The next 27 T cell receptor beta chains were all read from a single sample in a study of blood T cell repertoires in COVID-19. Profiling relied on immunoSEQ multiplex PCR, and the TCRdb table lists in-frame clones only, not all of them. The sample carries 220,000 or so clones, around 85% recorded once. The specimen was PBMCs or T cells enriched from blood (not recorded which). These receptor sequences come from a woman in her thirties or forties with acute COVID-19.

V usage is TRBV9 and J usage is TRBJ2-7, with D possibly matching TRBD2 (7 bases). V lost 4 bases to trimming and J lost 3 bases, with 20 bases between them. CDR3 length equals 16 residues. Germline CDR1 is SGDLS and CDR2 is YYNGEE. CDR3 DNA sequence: TGTGCCAGCAGCCCTTCGAGCGGGACCAGGGGCTACGAGCAGTACTTC. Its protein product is CASSPSSGTRGYEQYF.

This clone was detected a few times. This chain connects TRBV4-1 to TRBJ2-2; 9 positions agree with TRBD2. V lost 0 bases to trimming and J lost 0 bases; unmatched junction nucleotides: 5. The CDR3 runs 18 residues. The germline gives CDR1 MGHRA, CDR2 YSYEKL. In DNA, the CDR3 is TGCGCCAGCAGCCAAGATAGGACTAGCGCCGCGAACACCGGGGAGCTGTTTTTT. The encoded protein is CASSQDRTSAANTGELFF.

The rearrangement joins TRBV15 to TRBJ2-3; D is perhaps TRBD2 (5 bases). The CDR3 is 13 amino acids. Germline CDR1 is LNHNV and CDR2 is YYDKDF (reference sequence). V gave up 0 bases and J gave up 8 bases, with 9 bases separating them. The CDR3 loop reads CATSRDKAGTQYF. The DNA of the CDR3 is TGTGCCACCAGCAGAGATAAGGCGGGTACGCAGTATTTT.

CDR3 amino acids: CASSAGNNEQFF. For the CDR3, the DNA is TGTGCCAGCAGCGCCGGGAACAATGAGCAGTTCTTC. The J gene is TRBJ2-1, the V gene TRBV7-3, with D perhaps matching TRBD2 (5 bases). The V gene's germline CDR1 is SGHTA and CDR2 FQGTGA. The CDR3 spans 12 residues. V lost 5 bases and J 5 bases, leaving 7 bases between the germline ends.

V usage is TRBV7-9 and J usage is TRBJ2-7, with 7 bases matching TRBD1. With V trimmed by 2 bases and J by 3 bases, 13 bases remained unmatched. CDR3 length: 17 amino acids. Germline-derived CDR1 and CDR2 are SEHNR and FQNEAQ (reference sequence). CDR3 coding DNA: TGTGCCAGCAGCTTAATGAAGCTGGGGGACAGTGACTACGAGCAGTACTTC. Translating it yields CASSLMKLGDSDYEQYF.

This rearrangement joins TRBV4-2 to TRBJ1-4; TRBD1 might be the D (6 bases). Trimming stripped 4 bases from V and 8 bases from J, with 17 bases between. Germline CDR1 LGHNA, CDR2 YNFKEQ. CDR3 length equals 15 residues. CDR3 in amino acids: CASSPSDRTGEKLFF. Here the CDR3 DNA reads TGTGCCAGCAGCCCCAGCGACAGGACGGGGGAAAAACTGTTTTTT.

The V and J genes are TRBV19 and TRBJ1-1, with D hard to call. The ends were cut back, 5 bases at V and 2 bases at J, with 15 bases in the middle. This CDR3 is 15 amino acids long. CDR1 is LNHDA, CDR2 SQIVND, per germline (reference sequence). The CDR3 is CASSSLASPNTEAFF. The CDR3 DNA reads TGTGCCAGTAGTTCCCTGGCTTCGCCTAACACTGAAGCTTTCTTT.

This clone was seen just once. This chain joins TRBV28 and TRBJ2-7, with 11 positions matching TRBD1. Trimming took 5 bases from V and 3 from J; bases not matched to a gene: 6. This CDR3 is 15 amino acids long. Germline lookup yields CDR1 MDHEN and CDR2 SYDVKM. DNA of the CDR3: TGTGCCAGCAGTGATCCGGGACAGGGGGGCTACGAGCAGTACTTC. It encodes CASSDPGQGGYEQYF.

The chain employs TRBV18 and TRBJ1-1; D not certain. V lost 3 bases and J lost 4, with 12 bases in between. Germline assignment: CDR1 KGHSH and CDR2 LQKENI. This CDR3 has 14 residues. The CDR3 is CASSPIGRGTEAFF. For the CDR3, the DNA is TGTGCCAGCTCACCCATAGGGAGAGGCACTGAAGCTTTCTTT.

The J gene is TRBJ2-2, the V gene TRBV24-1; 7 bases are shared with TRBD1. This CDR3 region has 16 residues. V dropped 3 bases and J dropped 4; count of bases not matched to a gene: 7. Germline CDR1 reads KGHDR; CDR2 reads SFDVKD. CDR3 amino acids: CATSDPGTASTGELFF. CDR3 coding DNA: TGTGCCACCAGTGATCCCGGGACAGCCAGCACCGGGGAGCTGTTTTTT.

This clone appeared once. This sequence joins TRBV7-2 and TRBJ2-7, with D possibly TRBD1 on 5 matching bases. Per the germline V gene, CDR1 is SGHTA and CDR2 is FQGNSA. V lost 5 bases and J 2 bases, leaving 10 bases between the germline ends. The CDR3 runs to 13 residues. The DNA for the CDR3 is TGTGCCAGCAGCACAGGACGGGCCTACGAGCAGTACTTC. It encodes CASSTGRAYEQYF.

The CDR3 is CASSFGGAEAFF. CDR3 in DNA: TGTGCCAGCAGCTTTGGAGGGGCTGAAGCTTTCTTT. The rearrangement joins TRBV7-9 to TRBJ1-1; weak D call: TRBD1 (5 bases). Germline V lookup: CDR1 SEHNR, CDR2 FQNEAQ (reference sequence). This CDR3 is built from 12 residues. V shed 3 bases and J shed 6 bases, with 8 bases lying between them. Looking up the rest from reference TRBV7-9 and TRBJ1-1 gives the full variable domain: DTGVSQNPRHKITKRGQNVTFRCDPISEHNRLYWYRQTLGQGPEFLTYFQNEAQLEKSRLLSDRFSAERPKGSFSTLEIQRTEQGDSAMYLCASSFGGAEAFFGQGTRLTVV.

Here the CDR3 reads CASSYGGRGNSPLHF. As DNA, the CDR3 is TGTGCCAGCAGTTACGGGGGCAGGGGTAATTCACCCCTCCACTTT. The V and J genes are TRBV6-5 and TRBJ1-6; TRBD1 might be the D (6 bases). The CDR3 is 15 residues long. Germline V gene sequence: CDR1 MNHEY, CDR2 SVGAGI. Trimming shortened V by 2 bases and J by 6 bases, and 11 bases separated the two germline ends.

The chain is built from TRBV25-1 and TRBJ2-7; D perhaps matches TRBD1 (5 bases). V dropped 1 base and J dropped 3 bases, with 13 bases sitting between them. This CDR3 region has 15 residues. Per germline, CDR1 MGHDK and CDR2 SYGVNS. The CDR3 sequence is CASSELVQGSYEQYF. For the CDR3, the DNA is TGTGCCAGCAGTGAATTAGTGCAGGGCAGCTACGAGCAGTACTTC.

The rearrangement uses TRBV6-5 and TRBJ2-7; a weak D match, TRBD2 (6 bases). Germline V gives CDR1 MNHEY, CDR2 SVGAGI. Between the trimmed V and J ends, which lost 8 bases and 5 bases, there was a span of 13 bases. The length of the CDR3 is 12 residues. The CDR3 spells CASRGSLHEQYF. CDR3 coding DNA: TGTGCCAGCCGGGGGAGCCTTCACGAGCAGTACTTC.

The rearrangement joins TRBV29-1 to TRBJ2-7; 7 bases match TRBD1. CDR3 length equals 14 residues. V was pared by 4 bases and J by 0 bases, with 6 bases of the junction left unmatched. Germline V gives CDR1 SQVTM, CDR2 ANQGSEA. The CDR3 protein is CSVGQGSGSYEQYF. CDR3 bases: TGCAGCGTTGGACAGGGATCGGGCTCCTACGAGCAGTACTTC.

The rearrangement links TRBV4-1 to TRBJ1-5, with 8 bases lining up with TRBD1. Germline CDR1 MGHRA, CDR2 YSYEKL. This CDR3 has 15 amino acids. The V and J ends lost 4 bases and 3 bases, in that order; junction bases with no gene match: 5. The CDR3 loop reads CASSPTGALNQPQHF. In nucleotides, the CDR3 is TGCGCCAGCAGCCCGACAGGGGCACTCAATCAGCCCCAGCATTTT.

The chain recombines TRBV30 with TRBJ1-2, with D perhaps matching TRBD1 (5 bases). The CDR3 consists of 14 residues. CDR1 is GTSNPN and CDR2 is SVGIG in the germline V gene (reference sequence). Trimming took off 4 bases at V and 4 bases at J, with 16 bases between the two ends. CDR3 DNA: TGTGCCTGGACTTCACGGGGGGGTACCTATGGCTACACCTTC. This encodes CAWTSRGGTYGYTF. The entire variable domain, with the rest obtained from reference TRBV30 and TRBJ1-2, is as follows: SQTIHQWPATLVQPVGSPLSLECTVEGTSNPNLYWYRQAAGRGLQLLFYSVGIGQISSEVPQNLSASRPQDRQFILSSKKLLLSDSGFYLCAWTSRGGTYGYTFGSGTRLTVV.

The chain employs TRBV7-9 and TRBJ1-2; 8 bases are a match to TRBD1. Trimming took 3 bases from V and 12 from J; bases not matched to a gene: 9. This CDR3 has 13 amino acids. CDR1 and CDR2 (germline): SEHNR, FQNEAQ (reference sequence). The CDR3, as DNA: TGTGCCAGCAGCTTGCTCTCGACAGGGGAGGACACCTTC. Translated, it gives CASSLLSTGEDTF.

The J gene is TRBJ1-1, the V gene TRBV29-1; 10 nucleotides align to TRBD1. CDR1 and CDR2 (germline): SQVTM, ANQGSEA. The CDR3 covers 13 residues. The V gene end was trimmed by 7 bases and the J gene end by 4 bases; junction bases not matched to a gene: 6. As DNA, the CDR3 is TGCAGCGCTAGACAGGGGGCCGGCACTGAAGCTTTCTTT. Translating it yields CSARQGAGTEAFF. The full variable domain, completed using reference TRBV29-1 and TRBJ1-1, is SAVISQKPSRDICQRGTSLTIQCQVDSQVTMMFWYRQQPGQSLTLIATANQGSEATYESGFVIDKFPISRPNLTFSTLTVSNMSPEDSSIYLCSARQGAGTEAFFGQGTRLTVV.

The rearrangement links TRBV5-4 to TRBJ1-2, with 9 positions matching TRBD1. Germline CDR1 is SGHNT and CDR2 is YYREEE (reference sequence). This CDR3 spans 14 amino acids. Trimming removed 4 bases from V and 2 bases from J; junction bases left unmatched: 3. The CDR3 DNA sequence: TGTGCCAGCAGCCGGACAGGGGTGAACTATGGCTACACCTTC. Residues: CASSRTGVNYGYTF.

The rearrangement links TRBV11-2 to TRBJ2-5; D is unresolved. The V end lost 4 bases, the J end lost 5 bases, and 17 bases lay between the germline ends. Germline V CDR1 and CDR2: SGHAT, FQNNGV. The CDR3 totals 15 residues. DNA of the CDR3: TGTGCCAGCAGCTCCATCCCCCAGAGGCGGGAGACCCAGTACTTC. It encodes CASSSIPQRRETQYF.

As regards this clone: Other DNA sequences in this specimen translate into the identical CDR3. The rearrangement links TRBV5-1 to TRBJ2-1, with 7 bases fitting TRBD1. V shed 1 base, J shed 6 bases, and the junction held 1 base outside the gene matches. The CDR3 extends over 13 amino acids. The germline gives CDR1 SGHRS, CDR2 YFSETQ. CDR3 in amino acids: CASSLTGVNEQFF. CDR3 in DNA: TGCGCCAGCAGCTTGACAGGGGTCAATGAGCAGTTCTTC.

The CDR3 region is CASSYSKRQANTEAFF. The CDR3 region has the DNA TGTGCCAGCAGTTACTCGAAACGCCAGGCGAACACTGAAGCTTTCTTT. The rearrangement links TRBV6-7 to TRBJ1-1; D not resolved. TRBV6-7 is placed among ORFs of uncertain function. The CDR3 is 16 residues long. V was clipped by 0 bases and J by 1 base, with 12 bases between them.

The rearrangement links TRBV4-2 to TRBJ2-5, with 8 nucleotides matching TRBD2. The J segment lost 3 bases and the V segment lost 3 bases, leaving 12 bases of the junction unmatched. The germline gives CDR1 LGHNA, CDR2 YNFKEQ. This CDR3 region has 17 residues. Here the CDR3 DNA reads TGTGCCAGCAGCCATGGTGGAACGGGGGGGCTAGAAGAGACCCAGTACTTC. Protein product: CASSHGGTGGLEETQYF.

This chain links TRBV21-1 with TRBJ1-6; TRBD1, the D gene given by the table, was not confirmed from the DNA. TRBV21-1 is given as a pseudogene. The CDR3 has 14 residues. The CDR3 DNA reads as TGTGCCAGCAGCGGTGGCAGGGTGTGGTCACCCCTCCACTTT. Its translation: CASSGGRVWSPLHF.

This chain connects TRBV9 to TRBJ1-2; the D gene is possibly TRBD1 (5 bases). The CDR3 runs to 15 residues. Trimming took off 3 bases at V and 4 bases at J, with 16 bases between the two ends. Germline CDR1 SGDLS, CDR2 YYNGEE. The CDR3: CASSGWDFNLYGYTF. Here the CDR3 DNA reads TGTGCCAGCAGCGGCTGGGACTTTAATCTCTATGGCTACACCTTC. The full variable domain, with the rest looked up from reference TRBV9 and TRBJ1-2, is DSGVTQTPKHLITATGQRVTLRCSPRSGDLSVYWYQQSLDQGLQFLIQYYNGEERAKGNILERFSAQQFPDLHSELNLSSLELGDSALYFCASSGWDFNLYGYTFGSGTRLTVV.